This T cell receptor beta chain was sequenced in a study of CD4 T cells in relation to SARS-CoV-2 and coronaviruses. Study at large: TCR beta CDR3s were sequenced after roughly ten-day antigen culture of PBMCs.

Whole-study results and caveats: This crossreactivity analysis covered spike protein alone, no other viral proteins. Each donor contributed either pre-pandemic or post-infection samples, not both.

Before the COVID-19 pandemic, during about 2010-2019, CD4+ T cells were taken from unexposed donors. CD4+ T cells were isolated from the cells after about ten days of culture. Unexposed-donor CD4+ T cells were probed with SARS-CoV-2 S/N and four cold-coronavirus spikes, cells permitting. About this clone: The antigen remains unidentified.

Clones were read by immunoSEQ multiplex PCR, and TCRdb kept only the in-frame ones, dropping some. The sample has 27,000 or so clones, over 60% seen once. The sequence derives from a human donor in good health. The sequenced material came from CD4+ T cells from PBMCs, cultured in vitro.

The DNA for the CDR3 is TGTGCCAGCAGCTGGAAGGGGGGTCCGAACACTGAAGCTTTCTTT. Encoded protein: CASSWKGGPNTEAFF. The V call is TRBV5-4, the J call TRBJ1-1; perhaps TRBD1 as D (6 bases). Germline CDR1 SGHNT, CDR2 YYREEE (reference sequence). Trimming took off 3 bases at V and 1 base at J, with 13 bases between the two ends. The length of the CDR3 is 15 residues.